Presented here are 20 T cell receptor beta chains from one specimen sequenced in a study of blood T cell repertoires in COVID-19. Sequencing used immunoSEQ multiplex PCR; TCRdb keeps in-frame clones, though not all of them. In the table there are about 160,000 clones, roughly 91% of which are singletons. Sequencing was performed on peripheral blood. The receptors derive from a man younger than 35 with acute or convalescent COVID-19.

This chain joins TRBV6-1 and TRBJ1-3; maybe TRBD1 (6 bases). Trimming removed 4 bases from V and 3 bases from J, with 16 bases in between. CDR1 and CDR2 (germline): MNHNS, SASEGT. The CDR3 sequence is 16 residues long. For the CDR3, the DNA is TGTGCCAGCAGTGCCCTAGGCACAGGGAATGGAAACACCATATATTTT. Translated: CASSALGTGNGNTIYF.

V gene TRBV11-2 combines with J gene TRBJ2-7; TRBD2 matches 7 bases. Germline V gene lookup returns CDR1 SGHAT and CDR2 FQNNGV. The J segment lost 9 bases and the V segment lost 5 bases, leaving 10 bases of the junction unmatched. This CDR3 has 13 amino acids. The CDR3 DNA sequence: TGTGCCAGCAGCAGAGGTGGGGAGGGGACGCAGTACTTC. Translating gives CASSRGGEGTQYF.

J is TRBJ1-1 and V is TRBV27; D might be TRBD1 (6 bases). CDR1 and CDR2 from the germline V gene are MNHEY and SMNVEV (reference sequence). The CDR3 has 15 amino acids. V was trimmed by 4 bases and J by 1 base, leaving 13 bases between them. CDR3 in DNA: TGTGCCAGCAGTTCTAGGACAGAGGGGAACACTGAAGCTTTCTTT. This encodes CASSSRTEGNTEAFF.

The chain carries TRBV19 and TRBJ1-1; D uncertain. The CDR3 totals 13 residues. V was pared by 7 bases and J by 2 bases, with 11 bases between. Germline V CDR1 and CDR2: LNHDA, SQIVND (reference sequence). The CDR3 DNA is TGTGCCAGTAAGTTGGCCCCAAACACTGAAGCTTTCTTT. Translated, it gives CASKLAPNTEAFF.

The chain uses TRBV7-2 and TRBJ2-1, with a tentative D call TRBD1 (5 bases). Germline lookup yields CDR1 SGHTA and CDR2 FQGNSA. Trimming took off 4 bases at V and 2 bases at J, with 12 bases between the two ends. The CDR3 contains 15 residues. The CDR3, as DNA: TGTGCCAGCAGCTCCAGGGTAGGGACCTACAATGAGCAGTTCTTC. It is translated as CASSSRVGTYNEQFF.

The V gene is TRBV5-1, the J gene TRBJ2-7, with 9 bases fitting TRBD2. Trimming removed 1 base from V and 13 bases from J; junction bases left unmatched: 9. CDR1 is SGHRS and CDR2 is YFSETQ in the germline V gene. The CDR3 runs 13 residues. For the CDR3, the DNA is TGCGCCAGCAGCTTGACACTAGCGGGCGCAGTCTACTTC. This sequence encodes CASSLTLAGAVYF.

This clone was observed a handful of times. The chain's CDR3 is CASSRDSYNEQFF. CDR3 coding DNA: TGTGCCAGCTCTAGGGACAGCTACAATGAGCAGTTCTTC. V and J are TRBV18 and TRBJ2-1; TRBD1 matches at 7 bases. The CDR3 consists of 13 residues. Germline values: CDR1 KGHSH, CDR2 LQKENI. The V gene end was trimmed by 6 bases and the J gene end by 3 bases; junction bases not matched to a gene: 2.

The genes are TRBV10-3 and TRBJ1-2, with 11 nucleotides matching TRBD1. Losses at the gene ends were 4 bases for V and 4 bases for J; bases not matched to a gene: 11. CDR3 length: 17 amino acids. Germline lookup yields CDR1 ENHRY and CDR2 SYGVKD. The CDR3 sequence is CAISVRTGGAWSYGYTF. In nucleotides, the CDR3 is TGTGCCATCAGTGTTCGGACAGGGGGCGCTTGGAGCTATGGCTACACCTTC.

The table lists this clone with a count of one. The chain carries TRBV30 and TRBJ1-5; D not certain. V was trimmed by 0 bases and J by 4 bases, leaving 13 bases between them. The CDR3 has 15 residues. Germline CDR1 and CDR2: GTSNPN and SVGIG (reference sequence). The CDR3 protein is CAWSVNPLPNQPQHF. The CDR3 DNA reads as TGTGCCTGGAGTGTAAATCCCCTCCCTAATCAGCCCCAGCATTTT. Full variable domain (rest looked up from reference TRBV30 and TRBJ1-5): SQTIHQWPATLVQPVGSPLSLECTVEGTSNPNLYWYRQAAGRGLQLLFYSVGIGQISSEVPQNLSASRPQDRQFILSSKKLLLSDSGFYLCAWSVNPLPNQPQHFGDGTRLSIL.

The CDR3 DNA is TGTGCCAGCAGCCCCCTTTTGAACACTGAAGCTTTCTTT. This encodes CASSPLLNTEAFF. The chain couples TRBV6-5 to TRBJ1-1; no firm D call. V lost 6 bases and J 0 bases, leaving 8 bases between the germline ends. The CDR3 length is 13 residues. Germline CDR1 and CDR2: MNHEY and SVGAGI.

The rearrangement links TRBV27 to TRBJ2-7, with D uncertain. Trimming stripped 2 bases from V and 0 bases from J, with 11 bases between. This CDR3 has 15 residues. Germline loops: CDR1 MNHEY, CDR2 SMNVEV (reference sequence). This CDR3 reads CASSLGRSLSYEQYF. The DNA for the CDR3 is TGTGCCAGCAGTTTAGGGCGTTCCCTCTCCTACGAGCAGTACTTC.

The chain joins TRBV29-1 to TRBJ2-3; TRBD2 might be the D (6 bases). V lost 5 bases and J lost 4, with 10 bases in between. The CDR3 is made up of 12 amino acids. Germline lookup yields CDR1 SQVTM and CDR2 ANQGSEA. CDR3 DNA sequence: TGCAGCGTTCGGGGAGGCGCAGATACGCAGTATTTT. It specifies CSVRGGADTQYF.

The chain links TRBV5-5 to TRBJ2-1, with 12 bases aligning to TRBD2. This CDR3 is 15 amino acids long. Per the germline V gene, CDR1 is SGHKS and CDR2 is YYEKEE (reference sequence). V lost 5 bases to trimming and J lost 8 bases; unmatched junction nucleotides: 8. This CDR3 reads CASRSTSGSIDEQFF. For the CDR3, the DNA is TGTGCCAGCAGATCGACTAGCGGGAGTATCGATGAGCAGTTCTTC.

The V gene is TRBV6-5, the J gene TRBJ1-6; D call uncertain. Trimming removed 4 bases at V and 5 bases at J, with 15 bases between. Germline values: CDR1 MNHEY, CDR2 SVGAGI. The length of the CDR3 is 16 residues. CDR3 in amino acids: CASSSRMTGNNSPLHF. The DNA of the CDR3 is TGTGCCAGCAGTTCACGAATGACGGGGAATAATTCACCCCTCCACTTT.

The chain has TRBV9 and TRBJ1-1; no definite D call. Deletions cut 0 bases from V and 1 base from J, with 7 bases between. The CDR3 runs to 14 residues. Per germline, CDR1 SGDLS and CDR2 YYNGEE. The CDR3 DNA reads TGTGCCAGCAGCGTAGAATGGGCGAACACTGAAGCTTTCTTT. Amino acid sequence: CASSVEWANTEAFF.

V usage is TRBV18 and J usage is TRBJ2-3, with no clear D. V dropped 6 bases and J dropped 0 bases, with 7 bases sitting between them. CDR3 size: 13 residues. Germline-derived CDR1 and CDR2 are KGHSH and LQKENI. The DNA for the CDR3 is TGTGCCAGCTCGTTACATAGCACAGATACGCAGTATTTT. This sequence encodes CASSLHSTDTQYF. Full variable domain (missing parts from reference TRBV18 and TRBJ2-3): NAGVMQNPRHLVRRRGQEARLRCSPMKGHSHVYWYRQLPEEGLKFMVYLQKENIIDESGMPKERFSAEFPKEGPSILRIQQVVRGDSAAYFCASSLHSTDTQYFGPGTRLTVL.

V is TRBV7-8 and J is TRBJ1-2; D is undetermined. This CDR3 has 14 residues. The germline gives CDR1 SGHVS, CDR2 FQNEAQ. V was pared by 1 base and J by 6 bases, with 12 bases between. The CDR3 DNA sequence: TGTGCCAGCAGCTTAGTAGTGTCGGGGAATGGCTACACCTTC. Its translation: CASSLVVSGNGYTF.

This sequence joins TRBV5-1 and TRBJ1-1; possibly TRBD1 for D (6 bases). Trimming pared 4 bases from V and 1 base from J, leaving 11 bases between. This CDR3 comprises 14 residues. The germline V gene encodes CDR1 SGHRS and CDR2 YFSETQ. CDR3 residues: CASSPPGENTEAFF. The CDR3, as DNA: TGCGCCAGCAGCCCGCCAGGGGAGAACACTGAAGCTTTCTTT.

This CDR3 is CASCAKPPETQYF. In DNA form, the CDR3 reads TGTGCCAGTTGCGCCAAACCCCCAGAGACCCAGTACTTC. This chain uses TRBV19 with TRBJ2-5; D gene ambiguous. Trimming cost V 8 bases and J 4 bases, with 14 bases left between them. Germline CDR1 and CDR2: LNHDA and SQIVND (reference sequence). The CDR3 is made up of 13 amino acids.

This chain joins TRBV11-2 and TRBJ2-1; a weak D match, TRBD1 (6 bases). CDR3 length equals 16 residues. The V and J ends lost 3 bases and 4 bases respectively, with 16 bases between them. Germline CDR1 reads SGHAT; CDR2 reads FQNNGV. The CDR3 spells CASSFRQAGPYNEQFF. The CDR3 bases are TGTGCCAGCAGCTTTCGACAGGCCGGACCTTACAATGAGCAGTTCTTC.